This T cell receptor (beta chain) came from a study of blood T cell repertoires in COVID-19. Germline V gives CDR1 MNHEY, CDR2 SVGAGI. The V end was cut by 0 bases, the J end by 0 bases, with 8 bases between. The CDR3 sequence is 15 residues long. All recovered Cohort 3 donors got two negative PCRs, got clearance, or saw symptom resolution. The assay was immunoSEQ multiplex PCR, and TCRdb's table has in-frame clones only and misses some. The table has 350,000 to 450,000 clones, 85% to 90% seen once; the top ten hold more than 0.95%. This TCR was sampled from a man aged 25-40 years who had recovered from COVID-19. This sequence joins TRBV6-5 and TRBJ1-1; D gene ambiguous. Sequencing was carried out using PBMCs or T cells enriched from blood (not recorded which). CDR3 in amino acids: CASSYSRQMNTEAFF. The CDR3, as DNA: TGTGCCAGCAGTTACTCGAGGCAGATGAACACTGAAGCTTTCTTT.